This T cell receptor beta chain was captured by sequencing in a study of shared T cell receptors in the human thymus (dated by TCRdb to the early 2020s). With respect to the entire study: The study examined how the human thymus generates shared, self-reactive T-cell receptor alpha chains.

The cysteine opens and the phenylalanine closes a CDR3 of 16 amino acids. Of all the DNA, just the CDR3 is kept, 48 bases in frame from base 1. The junction shows trimming of 0 bases on V and 4 bases on J, and the gene matches do not reach 6 bases of it. The germline V gene supplies CDR1 SGHTA and CDR2 FQGNSA. This clone was detected once. Its antigen remains undetermined. The record has no base qualities; no much larger clone is one base away. To prepare the library, the immunoSEQ multiplex PCR assay was applied. Held by TCRdb, this immuneACCESS table contains in-frame sequences only and omits some clones. Under half of the omission traces to an unresolved V gene where checked; the cause of the rest is unknown. Counted in this sample were more than 550,000 clones; 80% to 90% of them appeared once. More than 0.01% of the sample is held by the ten biggest clonotypes. The data also belong to a second study, concerning human thymus T cells. The second study, in turn, reports: The donors were immunologically healthy infants in Finland who had open corrective cardiac surgery for congenital heart defects. Thymus tissue was obtained as surgical resects removed during corrective cardiac surgery. Both the thymic and the peripheral blood repertoires appeared to show biased V and J gene segment usage. The related research reported highly overlapping thymic TCR repertoires among unrelated individuals. The study used fewer than ten infant thymus samples plus four related peripheral blood samples to characterize TCR alpha and beta repertoires. The infant donors were about 6 to 244 days old, and the cohort included several males and a couple of females. Thymocytes were freed from the tissue by mechanical means and kept at -70 degrees C as pellets of roughly 9-30 million cells. Genomic DNA was extracted from frozen cell pellets with a QIAsymphony instrument. The immunoSEQ multiplex PCR assay was used to amplify the TCRB and TCRAD loci from a standardized quantity of quality-controlled genomic DNA. Amplicons spanned the V(D)J region at a length sufficient to cover the CDR3 and identify V and J genes. The commercial immunoSEQ service was used to sequence amplicons on an Illumina platform. Primer bias and sequencing errors were corrected using previously described methods, and TCRAD and TCRB definitions followed the IMGT database. immunoSEQ Analyzer 3.0 and VDJTools were used for repertoire analysis, which covered basic statistics, V/J segment usage, diversity estimates, rarefaction and pairwise overlap. Chao1, ChaoE, Efron-Thisted, Shannon and inverse Simpson indices were used to estimate diversity, which was also estimated on datasets down-sampled to the smallest sample. Repertoire overlap was assessed by strict matching of CDR3 nucleotide sequence, V gene and J gene, and clustering was done by Jaccard-based multidimensional scaling. Thymus samples yielded on average approximately 800,000 unique TCRB clonotypes, compared with roughly 92,000 from blood samples.

Sequencing used thymocytes. Recombination linked TRBV7-2 to TRBJ2-3; TRBD2 matches 8 bases in the middle. The sequence was obtained from a girl under three years old with a congenital heart defect. Donor details come from another sample of the same person, matched by shared clones. The nucleotides are TGTGCCAGCAGCTTAGCTAGCGGGGTGGGTTCAGATACGCAGTATTTT. The translation is CASSLASGVGSDTQYF.